Sequencing of this T cell receptor (beta chain) was carried out in a study of identical twins. General study results and limits: Models underestimated out-of-frame TCR alpha sharing in monozygotic twins. Those out-of-frame alpha sequences shared by twins showed an excess of low generation probability.

cDNA carried unique molecular identifiers, and a universal primer site was added by template switching. TCRdb independently ran MiXCR on the 5' RACE reads; one entry per CDR3 protein. The sample contains a few hundred thousand distinct CDR3 sequences, roughly 13% of which appear only once. Germline V gene data show CDR1 as SGHTA and CDR2 as FQGNSA. Trimming shortened V by 4 bases and J by 3 bases, and 14 bases separated the two germline ends. This CDR3 is built from 15 residues. This clonotype came up a few times. The target antigen is unknown. The same data also went into a second study, on yellow fever vaccine responses in identical twins. This second study notes: A vaccine T cell response that seemed partly convergent and partly personalized was reported in twins.

The clonotype was recovered from a woman aged 18-35 years in good health. The chain combines TRBV7-2 with TRBJ2-3; a weak D match, TRBD2 (5 bases). The source material was memory (CD45RO+) T cells sorted from blood. CDR3 DNA sequence: TGTGCCAGCAGCTCGAGCGGCTACCGAACAGATACGCAGTATTTT. Translating it yields CASSSSGYRTDTQYF.